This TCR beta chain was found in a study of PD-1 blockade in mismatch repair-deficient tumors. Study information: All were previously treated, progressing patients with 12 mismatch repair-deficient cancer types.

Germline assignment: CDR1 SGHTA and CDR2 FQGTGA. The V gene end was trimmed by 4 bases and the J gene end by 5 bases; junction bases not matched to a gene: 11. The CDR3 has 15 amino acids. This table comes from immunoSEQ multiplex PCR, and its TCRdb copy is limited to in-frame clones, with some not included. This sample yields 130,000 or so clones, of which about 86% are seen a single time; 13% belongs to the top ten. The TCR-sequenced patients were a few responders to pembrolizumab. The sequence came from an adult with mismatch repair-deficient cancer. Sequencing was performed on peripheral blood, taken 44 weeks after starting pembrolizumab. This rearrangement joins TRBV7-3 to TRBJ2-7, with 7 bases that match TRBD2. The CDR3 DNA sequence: TGTGCCAGCAGCTGCCTGCGGGAGTGTGCCCACGAGCAGTACTTC. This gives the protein CASSCLRECAHEQYF. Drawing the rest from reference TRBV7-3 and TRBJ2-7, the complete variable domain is GAGVSQTPSNKVTEKGKYVELRCDPISGHTALYWYRQSLGQGPEFLIYFQGTGAADDSGLPNDRFFAVRPEGSVSTLKIQRTERGDSAVYLCASSCLRECAHEQYFGPGTRLTVT.